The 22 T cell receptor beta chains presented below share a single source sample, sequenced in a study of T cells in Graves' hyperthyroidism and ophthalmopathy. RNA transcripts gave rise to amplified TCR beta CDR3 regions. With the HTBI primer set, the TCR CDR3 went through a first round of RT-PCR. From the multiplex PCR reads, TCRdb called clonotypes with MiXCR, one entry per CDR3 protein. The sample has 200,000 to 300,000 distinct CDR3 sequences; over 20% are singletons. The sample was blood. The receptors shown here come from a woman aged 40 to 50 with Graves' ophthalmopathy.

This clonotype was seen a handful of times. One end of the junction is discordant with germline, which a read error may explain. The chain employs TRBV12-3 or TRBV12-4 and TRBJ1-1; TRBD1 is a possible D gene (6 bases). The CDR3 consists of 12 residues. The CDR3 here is CASRSQGRNALF. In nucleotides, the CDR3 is TGTGCCAGCAGATCCCAGGGGAGGAATGCTTTATTT.

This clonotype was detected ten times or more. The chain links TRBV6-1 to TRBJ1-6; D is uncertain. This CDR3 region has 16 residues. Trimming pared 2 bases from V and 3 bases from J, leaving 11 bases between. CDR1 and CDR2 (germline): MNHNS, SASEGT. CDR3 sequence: CASSELDGNYNSPLHF. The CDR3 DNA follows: TGTGCCAGCAGTGAACTGGACGGAAACTATAATTCACCCCTCCACTTT.

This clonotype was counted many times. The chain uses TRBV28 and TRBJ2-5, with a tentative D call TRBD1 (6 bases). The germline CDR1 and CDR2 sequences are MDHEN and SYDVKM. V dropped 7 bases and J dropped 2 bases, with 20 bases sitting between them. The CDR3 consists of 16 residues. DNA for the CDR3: TGTGCCAGCACCTCTGGGAGACAGGAACCACAAGAGACCCAGTACTTC. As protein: CASTSGRQEPQETQYF.

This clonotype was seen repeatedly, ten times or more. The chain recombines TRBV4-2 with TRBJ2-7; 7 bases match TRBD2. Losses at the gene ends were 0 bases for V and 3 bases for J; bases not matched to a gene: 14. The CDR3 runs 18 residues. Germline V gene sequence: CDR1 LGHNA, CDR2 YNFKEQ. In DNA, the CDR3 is TGTGCCAGCAGCCAAGATGCTAGCGGAACAACAGCAGACTACGAGCAGTACTTC. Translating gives CASSQDASGTTADYEQYF.

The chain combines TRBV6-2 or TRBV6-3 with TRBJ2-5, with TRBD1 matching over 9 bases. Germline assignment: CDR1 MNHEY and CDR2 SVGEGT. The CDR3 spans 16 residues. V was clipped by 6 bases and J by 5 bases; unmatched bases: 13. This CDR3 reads CASSRVRWTGDETQYF. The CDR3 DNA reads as TGTGCCAGCAGCCGGGTCCGGTGGACAGGGGATGAGACCCAGTACTTC.

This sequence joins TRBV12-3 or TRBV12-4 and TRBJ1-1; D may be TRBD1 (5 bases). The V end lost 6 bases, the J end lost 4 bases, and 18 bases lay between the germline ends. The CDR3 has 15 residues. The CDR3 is CASSLAGGMATEAFF. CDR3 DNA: TGTGCCAGCAGCCTCGCGGGGGGTATGGCCACTGAAGCTTTCTTT.

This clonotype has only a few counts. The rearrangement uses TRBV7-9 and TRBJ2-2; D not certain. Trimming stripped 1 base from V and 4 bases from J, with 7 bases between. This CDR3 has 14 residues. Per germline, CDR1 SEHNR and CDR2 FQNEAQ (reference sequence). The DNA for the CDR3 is TGTGCCAGCAGCTTAGAACTTCTCACCGGGGAGCTGTTTTTT. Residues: CASSLELLTGELFF.

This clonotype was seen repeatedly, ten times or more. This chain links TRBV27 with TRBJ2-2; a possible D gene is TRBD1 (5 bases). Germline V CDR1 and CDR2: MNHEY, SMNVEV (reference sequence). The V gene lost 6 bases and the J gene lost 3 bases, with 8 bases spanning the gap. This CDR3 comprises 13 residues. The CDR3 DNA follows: TGTGCCAGCAGCGGACACGACACCGGGGAGCTGTTTTTT. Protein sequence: CASSGHDTGELFF.

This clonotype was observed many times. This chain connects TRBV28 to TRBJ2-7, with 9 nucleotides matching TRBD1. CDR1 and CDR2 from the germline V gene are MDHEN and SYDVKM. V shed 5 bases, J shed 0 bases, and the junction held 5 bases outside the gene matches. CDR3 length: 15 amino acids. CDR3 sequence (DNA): TGTGCCAGCAGTGGAGGGGACAGGGCCTCCTACGAGCAGTACTTC. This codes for CASSGGDRASYEQYF.

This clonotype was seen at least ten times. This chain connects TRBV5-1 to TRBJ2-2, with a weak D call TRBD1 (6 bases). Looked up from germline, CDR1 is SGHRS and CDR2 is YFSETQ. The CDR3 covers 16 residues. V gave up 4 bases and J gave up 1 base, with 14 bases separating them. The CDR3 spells CASSVLPGQNTGELFF. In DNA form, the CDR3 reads TGCGCCAGCAGCGTGCTGCCGGGACAGAACACCGGGGAGCTGTTTTTT. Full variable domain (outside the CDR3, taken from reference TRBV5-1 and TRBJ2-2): KAGVTQTPRYLIKTRGQQVTLSCSPISGHRSVSWYQQTPGQGLQFLFEYFSETQRNKGNFPGRFSGRQFSNSRSEMNVSTLELGDSALYLCASSVLPGQNTGELFFGEGSRLTVL.

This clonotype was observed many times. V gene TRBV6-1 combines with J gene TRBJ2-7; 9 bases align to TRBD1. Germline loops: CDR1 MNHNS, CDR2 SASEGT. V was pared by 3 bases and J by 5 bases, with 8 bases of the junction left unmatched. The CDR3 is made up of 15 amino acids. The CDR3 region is CASSEWDRVSHEQYF. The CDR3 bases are TGTGCCAGCAGTGAGTGGGACAGGGTTTCCCACGAGCAGTACTTC.

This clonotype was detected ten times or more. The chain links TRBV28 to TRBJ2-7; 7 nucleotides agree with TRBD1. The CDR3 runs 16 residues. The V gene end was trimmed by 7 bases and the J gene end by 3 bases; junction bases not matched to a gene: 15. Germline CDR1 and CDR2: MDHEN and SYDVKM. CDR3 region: CASKGIGGRTYYEQYF. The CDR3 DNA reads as TGTGCCAGCAAAGGGATAGGGGGCCGCACTTACTACGAGCAGTACTTC.

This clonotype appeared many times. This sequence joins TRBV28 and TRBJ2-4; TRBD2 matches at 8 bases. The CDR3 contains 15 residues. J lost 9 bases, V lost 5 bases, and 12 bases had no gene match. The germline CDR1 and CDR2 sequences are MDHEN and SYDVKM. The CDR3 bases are TGTGCCAGCAGTGGGATGGGACTAGAGGCGGCCATTCAGTACTTC. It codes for CASSGMGLEAAIQYF. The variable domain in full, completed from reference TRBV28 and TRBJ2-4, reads DVKVTQSSRYLVKRTGEKVFLECVQDMDHENMFWYRQDPGLGLRLIYFSYDVKMKEKGDIPEGYSVSREKKERFSLILESASTNQTSMYLCASSGMGLEAAIQYFGAGTRLSVL.

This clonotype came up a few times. CDR3 DNA sequence: TGTGCCAGCAGTTACTCCAGAGTGATTGGCAATGAGCAGTTCTTC. Translation: CASSYSRVIGNEQFF. The chain recombines TRBV6-2 or TRBV6-3 with TRBJ2-1; D not resolved. Trimming pared 0 bases from V and 6 bases from J, leaving 12 bases between. The CDR3 has 15 amino acids. The germline V gene has CDR1 MNHEY and CDR2 SVGEGT.

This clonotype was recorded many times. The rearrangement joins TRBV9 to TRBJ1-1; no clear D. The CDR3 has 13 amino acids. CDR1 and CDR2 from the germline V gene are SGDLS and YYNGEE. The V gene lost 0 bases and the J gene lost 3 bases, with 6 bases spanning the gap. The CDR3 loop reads CASSVAMDTEAFF. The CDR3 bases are TGTGCCAGCAGCGTAGCGATGGACACTGAAGCTTTCTTT.

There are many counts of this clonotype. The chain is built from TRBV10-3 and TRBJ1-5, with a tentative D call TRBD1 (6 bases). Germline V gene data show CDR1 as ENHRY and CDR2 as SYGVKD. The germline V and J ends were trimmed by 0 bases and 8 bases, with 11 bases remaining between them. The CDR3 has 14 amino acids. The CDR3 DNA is TGTGCCATCAGTGAGTCGCAGGGGAAGGAGCCCCAGCATTTT. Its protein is CAISESQGKEPQHF.

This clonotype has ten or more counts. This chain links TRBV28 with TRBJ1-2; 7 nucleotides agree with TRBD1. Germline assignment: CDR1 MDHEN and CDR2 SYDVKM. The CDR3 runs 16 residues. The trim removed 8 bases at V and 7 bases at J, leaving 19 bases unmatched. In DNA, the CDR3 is TGTGCCAGCCGACGGGGGGACAGTCAGGGGCGGTCTGGCTACACCTTC. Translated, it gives CASRRGDSQGRSGYTF.

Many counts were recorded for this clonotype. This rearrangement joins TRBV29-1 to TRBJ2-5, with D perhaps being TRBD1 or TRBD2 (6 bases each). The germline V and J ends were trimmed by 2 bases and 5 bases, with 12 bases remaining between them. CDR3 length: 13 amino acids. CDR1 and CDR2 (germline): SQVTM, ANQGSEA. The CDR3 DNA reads TGCAGCGTTGAATCCGGGGGCGGGGAGACCCAGTACTTC. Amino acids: CSVESGGGETQYF.

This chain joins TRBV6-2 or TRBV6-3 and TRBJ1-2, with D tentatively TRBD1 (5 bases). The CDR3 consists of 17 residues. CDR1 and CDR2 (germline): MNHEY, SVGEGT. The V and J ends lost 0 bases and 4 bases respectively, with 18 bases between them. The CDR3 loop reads CASSYSRGLPPLYGYTF. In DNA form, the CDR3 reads TGTGCCAGCAGTTACTCGAGGGGCCTCCCACCTCTCTATGGCTACACCTTC.

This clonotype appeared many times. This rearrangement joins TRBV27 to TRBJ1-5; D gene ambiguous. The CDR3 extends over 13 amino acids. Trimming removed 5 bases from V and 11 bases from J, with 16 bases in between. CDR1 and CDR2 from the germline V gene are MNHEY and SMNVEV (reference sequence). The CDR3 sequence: CASSLRPPRAQHF. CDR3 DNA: TGTGCCAGCAGTCTCCGGCCTCCCAGAGCCCAGCATTTT.

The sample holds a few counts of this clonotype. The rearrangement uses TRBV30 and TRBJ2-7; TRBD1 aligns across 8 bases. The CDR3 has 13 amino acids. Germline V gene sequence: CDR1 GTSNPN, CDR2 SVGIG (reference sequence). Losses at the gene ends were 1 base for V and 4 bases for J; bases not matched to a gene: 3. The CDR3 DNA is TGTGCCTGGAGTGCCGGGACAGGATACGAGCAGTACTTC. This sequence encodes CAWSAGTGYEQYF.

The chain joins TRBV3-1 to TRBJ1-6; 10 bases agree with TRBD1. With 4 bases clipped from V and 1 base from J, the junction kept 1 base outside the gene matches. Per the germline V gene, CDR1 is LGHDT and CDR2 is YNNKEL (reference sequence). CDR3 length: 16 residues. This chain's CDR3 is CASSRDRGSYNSPLHF. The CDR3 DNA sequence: TGTGCCAGCAGCCGGGACAGGGGTTCCTATAATTCACCCCTCCACTTT.